This paragraph covers one T cell receptor (beta chain) sequence. Its antigen remains unidentified. The data were taken from a study of cytomegalovirus exposure and HLA in healthy donors. Across the study: The 120 or so validation repertoires used a platform that matched the one used for the roughly 650 first-cohort repertoires, as a later analysis reported. Study-wide results and caveats: The study put 160 or so TCR beta chains on its list as cytomegalovirus-associated. First-cohort TCR clusters tended to co-occur in the 130 or so validation repertoires, a later analysis found.

V shed 4 bases and J shed 6 bases, with 28 bases lying between them. From germline, CDR1 is PRHDT and CDR2 FYEKMQ (reference sequence). The CDR3 has 19 residues. Profiling relied on immunoSEQ multiplex PCR, and the TCRdb table lists in-frame clones only, not all of them. The sample has some 170,000 clones, around nine tenths seen once. This rearrangement joins TRBV13 to TRBJ2-1; perhaps TRBD1 as D (5 bases). The sequence was collected from a woman under 40 in good health and CMV-seronegative. Specimen: PBMCs. Here the CDR3 reads CASSYQTTVSGEGVNEQFF. Here the CDR3 DNA reads TGTGCCAGCAGCTACCAAACCACCGTCTCGGGCGAAGGGGTCAATGAGCAGTTCTTC.